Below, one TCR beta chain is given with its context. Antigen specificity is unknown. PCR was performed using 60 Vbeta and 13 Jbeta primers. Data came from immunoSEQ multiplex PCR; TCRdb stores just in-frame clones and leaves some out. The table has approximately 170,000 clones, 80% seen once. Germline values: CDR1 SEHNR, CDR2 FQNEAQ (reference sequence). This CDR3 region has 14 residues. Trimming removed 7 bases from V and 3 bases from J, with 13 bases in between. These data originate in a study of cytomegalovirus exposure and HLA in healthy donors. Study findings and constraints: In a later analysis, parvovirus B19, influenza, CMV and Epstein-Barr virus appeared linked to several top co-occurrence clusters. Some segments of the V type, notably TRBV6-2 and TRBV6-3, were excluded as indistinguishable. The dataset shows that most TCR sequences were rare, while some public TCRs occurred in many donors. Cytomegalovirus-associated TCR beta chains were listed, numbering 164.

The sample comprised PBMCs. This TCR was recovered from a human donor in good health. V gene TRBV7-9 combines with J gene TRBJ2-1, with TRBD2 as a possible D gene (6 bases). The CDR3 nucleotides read TGTGCCAGCACCCTTGCGGGGAGCTACAATGAGCAGTTCTTC. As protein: CASTLAGSYNEQFF.